One TCR beta chain is described in this entry. The germline V gene has CDR1 SGHNT and CDR2 YYREEE (reference sequence). This CDR3 has 16 amino acids. Trimming took 4 bases from V and 0 from J; bases not matched to a gene: 9. The sample belongs to a study of blood T cell repertoires in COVID-19. Study in general: PBMCs, B-cell-depleted T cells, or T cells were the source of the cDNA or gDNA that made up the material.

Clones were sequenced by immunoSEQ multiplex PCR, and TCRdb holds only the in-frame ones, with some missing. This sample has 250,000 to 300,000 clones, with around 82% found just once. The specimen sequenced was PBMCs or T cells enriched from blood (not recorded which). This receptor was identified in a man aged 45-60 years who had recovered from COVID-19. The chain carries TRBV5-4 and TRBJ1-2; 7 nucleotides agree with TRBD1. The CDR3 nucleotides read TGTGCCAGCAGCCACGGGACAGTGGGAGCTAACTATGGCTACACCTTC. The encoded protein is CASSHGTVGANYGYTF.